This paragraph covers one TCR beta chain sequence. Sample time point: persistent/refractory GD, antithyroid drugs over 5 years with positive TRAb. Making the TCR library involved RNA that had been extracted from PBMCs. An endocrinology department in Xi'an, China, recruited the patients. The data were taken from a study of regulatory T cells in long-lasting Graves disease. Both iRepertoire HTBI primers and Arm-PCR of CDR3 regions were used to build the TCR beta libraries. Authors' data handling: Analysis of the samples identified 50 to 70 TRBV and 12 to 15 TRBJ segments. TCRdb re-called the multiplex PCR reads through MiXCR, storing one row per CDR3 protein. None of the V and J calls come from the authors' own analysis; TCRdb made them. The sample comprises some 450,000 distinct CDR3 sequences, about 25% of which are singletons, and about 27% rests with the top ten. V was trimmed by 10 bases and J by 3 bases, leaving 17 bases between them. This CDR3 has 14 amino acids. Germline values: CDR1 LNHDA, CDR2 SQIVND (reference sequence).

The receptor was derived from a female donor with Graves disease. This specimen was peripheral blood mononuclear cells (PBMCs), taken when the disease was refractory, from a patient treated with antithyroid drugs. The V gene is TRBV19, the J gene TRBJ2-3; D perhaps matches TRBD1 (6 bases). The CDR3 loop is CATRGVQRTDTQYF. The DNA for the CDR3 is TGTGCCACCAGGGGAGTTCAACGGACAGATACGCAGTATTTT.